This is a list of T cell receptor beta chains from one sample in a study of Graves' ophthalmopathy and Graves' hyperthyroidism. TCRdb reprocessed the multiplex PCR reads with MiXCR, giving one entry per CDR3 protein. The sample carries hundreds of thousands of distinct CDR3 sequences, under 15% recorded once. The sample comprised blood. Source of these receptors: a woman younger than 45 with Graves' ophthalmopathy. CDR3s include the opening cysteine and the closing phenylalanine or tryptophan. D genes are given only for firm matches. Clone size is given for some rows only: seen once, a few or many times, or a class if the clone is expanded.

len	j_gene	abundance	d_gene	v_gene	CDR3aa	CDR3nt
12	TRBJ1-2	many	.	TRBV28	CASSLGWDGYTF	TGTGCCAGCAGTTTAGGGTGGGATGGCTACACCTTC
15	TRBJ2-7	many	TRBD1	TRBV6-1	CASSDPGQGGYEQYF	TGTGCCAGCAGTGATCCGGGACAGGGGGGGTACGAGCAGTACTTC
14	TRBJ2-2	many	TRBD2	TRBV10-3	CASLAGQNTGELFF	TGCGCCAGCCTAGCGGGACAAAACACCGGGGAGCTGTTTTTT
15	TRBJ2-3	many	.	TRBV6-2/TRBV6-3	CASSYYQSRTDTQYF	TGTGCCAGCAGTTACTATCAGAGCCGCACAGATACGCAGTATTTT
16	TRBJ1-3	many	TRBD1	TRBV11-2	CASSFPDRGDGNTIYF	TGTGCCAGCAGCTTTCCGGACAGGGGGGATGGAAACACCATATATTTT
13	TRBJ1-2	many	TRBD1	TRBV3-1	CASSQDRSQGYTF	TGTGCCAGCAGCCAGGACAGGAGCCAGGGCTACACCTTC
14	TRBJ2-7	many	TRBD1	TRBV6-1	CASRGQESSYEQYF	TGTGCCAGCAGGGGACAGGAGAGCTCCTACGAGCAGTACTTC
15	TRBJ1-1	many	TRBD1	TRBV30	CAWTPGTGSNTEAFF	TGTGCCTGGACGCCCGGGACAGGGTCGAACACTGAAGCTTTCTTT
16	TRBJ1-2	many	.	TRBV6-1	CASSEWADNPNYGYTF	TGTGCCAGCAGTGAATGGGCAGATAATCCTAACTATGGCTACACCTTC
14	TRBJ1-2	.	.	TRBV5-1	CASSLGGMNYGYTF	TGCGCCAGCAGCTTGGGCGGAATGAACTATGGCTACACCTTC